These 15 T cell receptor beta chains came from one sample sequenced in a study of cytomegalovirus exposure and HLA in healthy donors. Primers: 60 Vbeta forward and 13 Jbeta reverse. Assay used: immunoSEQ multiplex PCR; TCRdb lists only in-frame clones, some missing. The sample consists of roughly 100,000 clones, about four fifths of them appearing once. The sample comprised PBMCs. The source is a man aged 25 to 40 in good health and CMV-seronegative.

The chain has TRBV19 and TRBJ2-1, with 9 bases matching TRBD2. With V trimmed by 1 base and J by 0 bases, 7 bases remained unmatched. The CDR3 runs to 18 residues. The V gene's germline CDR1 is LNHDA and CDR2 SQIVND (reference sequence). The CDR3 spells CASSIGAGGRASYNEQFF. The CDR3, as DNA: TGTGCCAGTAGTATAGGAGCGGGGGGCCGGGCCTCCTACAATGAGCAGTTCTTC.

This chain uses TRBV30 with TRBJ1-1, with a weak D call TRBD1 (5 bases). This CDR3 region has 13 residues. Trimming removed 5 bases from V and 3 bases from J, with 13 bases in between. Germline V gene lookup returns CDR1 GTSNPN and CDR2 SVGIG (reference sequence). For the CDR3, the DNA is TGTGCCTGGTGGCCAGGGCGGCACACTGAAGCTTTCTTT. It encodes CAWWPGRHTEAFF.

V usage is TRBV7-2 and J usage is TRBJ2-7, with D uncertain. The CDR3 is 14 residues long. Germline assignment: CDR1 SGHTA and CDR2 FQGNSA. The V end lost 3 bases, the J end lost 0 bases, and 9 bases lay between the germline ends. The CDR3 nucleotides read TGTGCCAGCAGCTTCATTCTGAGCTCCTACGAGCAGTACTTC. As protein: CASSFILSSYEQYF.

The J gene is TRBJ2-5, the V gene TRBV5-4, with a weak D call TRBD1 (6 bases). The V gene lost 4 bases and the J gene lost 1 base, with 11 bases spanning the gap. The CDR3 runs to 14 residues. Per germline, CDR1 SGHNT and CDR2 YYREEE (reference sequence). The CDR3 loop is CASSKDSPQETQYF. CDR3 coding DNA: TGTGCCAGCAGCAAGGACAGCCCCCAAGAGACCCAGTACTTC.

The chain employs TRBV6-6 and TRBJ1-1, with TRBD1 identical over 7 bases. This CDR3 region has 15 residues. CDR1 and CDR2 from the germline V gene are MNHNY and SVGAGI (reference sequence). The J segment lost 3 bases and the V segment lost 2 bases, leaving 6 bases of the junction unmatched. CDR3 protein: CASSYGQGGDTEAFF. CDR3 DNA: TGTGCCAGCAGTTACGGCCAGGGGGGAGACACTGAAGCTTTCTTT.

V gene TRBV7-8 combines with J gene TRBJ2-5; 8 positions agree with TRBD2. Germline CDR1 SGHVS, CDR2 FQNEAQ. V lost 6 bases and J lost 2; bases outside the gene matches: 11. The CDR3 consists of 16 residues. The CDR3 DNA reads as TGTGCCAGCAGTTTGGGACTAGGACCCTCTCAAGAGACCCAGTACTTC. Amino acid sequence: CASSLGLGPSQETQYF.

The rearrangement joins TRBV29-1 to TRBJ2-1; 9 nucleotides align to TRBD2. With 5 bases clipped from V and 7 bases from J, the junction kept 3 bases outside the gene matches. Germline loops: CDR1 SQVTM, CDR2 ANQGSEA. The CDR3 length is 12 residues. In nucleotides, the CDR3 is TGCAGCGTTCTAGCGGGGAGGAATGAGCAGTTCTTC. Translation gives CSVLAGRNEQFF.

This chain joins TRBV12-5 and TRBJ2-2; 8 nucleotides match TRBD1. The CDR3 contains 16 residues. The V and J ends lost 5 bases and 6 bases, in that order; junction bases with no gene match: 11. The germline CDR1 and CDR2 sequences are LGHNT and FRNRAP. CDR3 DNA sequence: TGTGCTAGTGGTCCAGGACAGGGCCCCAATTCCGGGGAGCTGTTTTTT. It specifies CASGPGQGPNSGELFF.

This clone was counted a few times. The chain employs TRBV7-9 and TRBJ2-7; TRBD1 aligns across 8 bases. V dropped 0 bases and J dropped 4; count of bases not matched to a gene: 14. CDR3 size: 18 residues. Germline loops: CDR1 SEHNR, CDR2 FQNEAQ (reference sequence). CDR3 in amino acids: CASSLAFRTGSVSYEQYF. Here the CDR3 DNA reads TGTGCCAGCAGCTTAGCGTTCAGGACAGGGTCGGTGAGTTACGAGCAGTACTTC.

This clone was seen a single time. The DNA for the CDR3 is TGTGCCAGCAGCCCGACTAGCGGGGGCTTCAATGAGCAGTTCTTC. Encoded protein: CASSPTSGGFNEQFF. The V gene is TRBV11-2, the J gene TRBJ2-1; TRBD2 aligns across 12 bases. The germline CDR1 and CDR2 sequences are SGHAT and FQNNGV. This CDR3 has 15 residues. V lost 5 bases to trimming and J lost 6 bases; unmatched junction nucleotides: 5.

This chain links TRBV9 with TRBJ1-1; the D gene is possibly TRBD1 (6 bases). The CDR3 is 15 residues long. V was trimmed by 0 bases and J by 1 base, leaving 10 bases between them. Germline assignment: CDR1 SGDLS and CDR2 YYNGEE. The CDR3 loop is CASSVGGQQNTEAFF. In nucleotides, the CDR3 is TGTGCCAGCAGCGTAGGAGGACAGCAGAACACTGAAGCTTTCTTT.

The J gene is TRBJ1-2, the V gene TRBV28, with 9 bases identical to TRBD1. CDR1 is MDHEN and CDR2 is SYDVKM in the germline V gene. This CDR3 is 10 amino acids long. CDR3 in DNA: TGTGCGACAGGGGGACGCGGCTACACCTTC. Amino acid sequence: CATGGRGYTF.

J is TRBJ2-7 and V is TRBV30; D call uncertain. Deletions cut 1 base from V and 5 bases from J, with 12 bases between. The CDR3 is made up of 13 amino acids. Per germline, CDR1 GTSNPN and CDR2 SVGIG (reference sequence). The CDR3 protein is CAWSESGGDEQYF. The CDR3 region has the DNA TGTGCCTGGAGTGAAAGTGGCGGCGACGAGCAGTACTTC.

V and J are TRBV15 and TRBJ2-5; 14 nucleotides agree with TRBD2. The CDR3 loop spans 15 amino acids. Trimming took 3 bases from V and 6 from J; bases not matched to a gene: 3. Germline V lookup: CDR1 LNHNV, CDR2 YYDKDF (reference sequence). The CDR3 coding sequence is TGTGCCACCAGCAGTGGGACTAGCGGGGGAAAGACCCAGTACTTC. Amino acids: CATSSGTSGGKTQYF.

CDR3 sequence reads: CASSLGQGLGPSGANVLTF. The CDR3 DNA is TGTGCCAGCAGCTTGGGACAGGGATTGGGACCCTCTGGGGCCAACGTCCTGACTTTC. J is TRBJ2-6 and V is TRBV5-4, with 7 bases identical to TRBD1. The CDR3 runs 19 residues. Trimming at V came to 0 bases and at J to 0 bases, leaving 9 bases not matched to a gene. Germline lookup yields CDR1 SGHNT and CDR2 YYREEE (reference sequence).